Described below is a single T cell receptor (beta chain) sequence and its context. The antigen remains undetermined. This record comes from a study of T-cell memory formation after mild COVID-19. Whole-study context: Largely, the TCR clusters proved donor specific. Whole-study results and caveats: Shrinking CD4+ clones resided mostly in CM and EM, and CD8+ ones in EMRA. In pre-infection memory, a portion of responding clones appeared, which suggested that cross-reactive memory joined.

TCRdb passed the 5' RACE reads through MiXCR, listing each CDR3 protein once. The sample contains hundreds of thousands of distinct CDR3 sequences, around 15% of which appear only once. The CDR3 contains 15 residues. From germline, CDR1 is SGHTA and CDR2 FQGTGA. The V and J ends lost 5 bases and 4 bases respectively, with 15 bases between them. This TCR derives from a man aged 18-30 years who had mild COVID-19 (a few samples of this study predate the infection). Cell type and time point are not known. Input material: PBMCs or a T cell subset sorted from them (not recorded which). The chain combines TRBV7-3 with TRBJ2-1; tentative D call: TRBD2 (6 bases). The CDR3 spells CASSPGLMGYNEQFF. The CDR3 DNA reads TGTGCCAGCAGCCCCGGACTAATGGGATACAATGAGCAGTTCTTC.